One and the same sample provided the 14 T cell receptor beta chains below, sequenced in a study of blood T cell repertoires in COVID-19. Libraries were prepared by immunoSEQ multiplex PCR; TCRdb keeps only in-frame clonotypes and omits some of them. The table includes roughly 200,000 clones, approximately 87% detected once. Sequencing was carried out using peripheral blood. These receptors were collected from a woman aged 18-30 years who had recovered from COVID-19.

The chain employs TRBV10-3 and TRBJ2-1, with TRBD2 identical over 10 bases. Trimming took 6 bases from V and 6 from J; bases not matched to a gene: 5. This CDR3 comprises 14 residues. The germline gives CDR1 ENHRY, CDR2 SYGVKD. In DNA form, the CDR3 reads TGTGCCATCAGCCCCAGCGGGGGGGCCAATGAGCAGTTCTTC. Translation gives CAISPSGGANEQFF.

The J gene is TRBJ2-2, the V gene TRBV5-8, with 10 bases that match TRBD2. J was trimmed by 6 bases and V by 4 bases; bases with no gene match: 9. The CDR3 sequence is 16 residues long. CDR1 and CDR2 from the germline V gene are SGHTS and YDEGEE. The CDR3 nucleotides are TGTGCCAGCAGCCACGGACTAGCGGAGTTCGCCGGGGAGCTGTTTTTT. Translated, it gives CASSHGLAEFAGELFF.

This clone was found many times. The V and J genes are TRBV11-1 and TRBJ1-3, with D tentatively TRBD1 (5 bases). V was pared by 3 bases and J by 0 bases, with 9 bases between. CDR3 length: 15 amino acids. Per germline, CDR1 SGHAT and CDR2 FQDESV (reference sequence). The CDR3 is CASSLGRSSGNTIYF. CDR3 coding DNA: TGTGCCAGCAGCTTGGGGCGTAGCTCTGGAAACACCATATATTTT.

This clone was seen a few times. The chain joins TRBV6-1 to TRBJ1-5, with 7 bases identical to TRBD1. The V gene end was trimmed by 2 bases and the J gene end by 5 bases; junction bases not matched to a gene: 9. The CDR3 contains 16 residues. Looked up from germline, CDR1 is MNHNS and CDR2 is SASEGT. The CDR3 coding sequence is TGTGCCAGCAGTGAATCCCACGCACAGGGGTATCAGCCCCAGCATTTT. Its translation is CASSESHAQGYQPQHF.

This rearrangement joins TRBV19 to TRBJ1-5; D remains unclear. V lost 0 bases and J 6 bases, leaving 6 bases between the germline ends. CDR3 length: 13 amino acids. Germline CDR1 reads LNHDA; CDR2 reads SQIVND (reference sequence). The CDR3 region is CASSIDRVQPQHF. The CDR3 DNA reads TGTGCCAGTAGTATAGATCGCGTTCAGCCCCAGCATTTT.

This clone was seen once. The chain is built from TRBV2 and TRBJ2-7; TRBD1 agrees at 9 bases. V trimming: 5 bases; J trimming: 7 bases; junction bases outside the gene matches: 6. From germline, CDR1 is SNHLY and CDR2 FYNNEI. The CDR3 runs to 13 residues. The CDR3 coding sequence is TGTGCCAGCAGTCAGACAGGGGGACGAGAGCAGTACTTC. Protein: CASSQTGGREQYF.

The CDR3 loop is CASSQAGTSGGCEQFF. For the CDR3, the DNA is TGTGCCAGCAGCCAAGCCGGGACTAGCGGGGGTTGTGAGCAGTTCTTC. The chain employs TRBV14 and TRBJ2-1; 14 bases are shared with TRBD2. V lost 1 base and J lost 9; bases outside the gene matches: 5. Germline assignment: CDR1 SGHDN and CDR2 FVKESK. The CDR3 has 16 amino acids.

The V call is TRBV10-3, the J call TRBJ2-3, with TRBD1 as a possible D gene (5 bases). Germline CDR1 ENHRY, CDR2 SYGVKD. This CDR3 is built from 15 residues. V shed 0 bases and J shed 1 base, with 8 bases lying between them. DNA for the CDR3: TGTGCCATCAGTGAGTCGCAGGGTGGCACAGATACGCAGTATTTT. Amino acid sequence: CAISESQGGTDTQYF.

This chain connects TRBV9 to TRBJ1-5; D is perhaps TRBD1 (6 bases). Trimming removed 0 bases at V and 6 bases at J, with 13 bases between. This CDR3 region has 15 residues. The V gene's germline CDR1 is SGDLS and CDR2 YYNGEE. The CDR3 loop reads CASSVGAGDGQPQHF. CDR3 DNA: TGTGCCAGCAGCGTAGGTGCAGGGGATGGTCAGCCCCAGCATTTT.

This chain joins TRBV12-3 or TRBV12-4 and TRBJ1-2; D might be TRBD1 (5 bases). CDR3 length: 13 amino acids. The V end was cut by 6 bases, the J end by 8 bases, with 16 bases between. CDR3 nucleotides: TGTGCCAGCAGAAAAGCCCCAGGGTACGGCTACACCTTC. This translates into CASRKAPGYGYTF.

The rearrangement links TRBV6-6 to TRBJ1-2; TRBD1 matches 7 bases. J lost 8 bases, V lost 5 bases, and 5 bases had no gene match. In germline, CDR1 is MNHNY, CDR2 SVGAGI (reference sequence). This CDR3 contains 12 residues. The CDR3 sequence: CASSRQGDGYTF. CDR3 sequence (DNA): TGTGCCAGCAGTAGACAGGGCGACGGCTACACCTTC.

The chain recombines TRBV9 with TRBJ1-1; D is perhaps TRBD1 (6 bases). From germline, CDR1 is SGDLS and CDR2 YYNGEE. V shed 6 bases and J shed 0 bases, with 12 bases lying between them. This CDR3 has 14 amino acids. For the CDR3, the DNA is TGTGCCAGCACCCGGACAGTCATGAACACTGAAGCTTTCTTT. This gives the protein CASTRTVMNTEAFF.

V is TRBV2 and J is TRBJ2-3; TRBD2 matches at 14 bases. V dropped 2 bases and J dropped 5; count of bases not matched to a gene: 12. Germline V CDR1 and CDR2: SNHLY, FYNNEI. This CDR3 comprises 19 residues. DNA of the CDR3: TGTGCCAGCAGTGAATACGTAGGGGGGACTAGCGGGAGCCGAGATACGCAGTATTTT. This encodes CASSEYVGGTSGSRDTQYF.

The genes are TRBV14 and TRBJ2-1; D might be TRBD2 (5 bases). The CDR3 extends over 14 amino acids. CDR1 is SGHDN, CDR2 FVKESK, per germline. V lost 5 bases and J 4 bases, leaving 12 bases between the germline ends. The CDR3 coding sequence is TGTGCCAGCAGCTGGGGAGCTGCGTACAATGAGCAGTTCTTC. Amino acids: CASSWGAAYNEQFF.